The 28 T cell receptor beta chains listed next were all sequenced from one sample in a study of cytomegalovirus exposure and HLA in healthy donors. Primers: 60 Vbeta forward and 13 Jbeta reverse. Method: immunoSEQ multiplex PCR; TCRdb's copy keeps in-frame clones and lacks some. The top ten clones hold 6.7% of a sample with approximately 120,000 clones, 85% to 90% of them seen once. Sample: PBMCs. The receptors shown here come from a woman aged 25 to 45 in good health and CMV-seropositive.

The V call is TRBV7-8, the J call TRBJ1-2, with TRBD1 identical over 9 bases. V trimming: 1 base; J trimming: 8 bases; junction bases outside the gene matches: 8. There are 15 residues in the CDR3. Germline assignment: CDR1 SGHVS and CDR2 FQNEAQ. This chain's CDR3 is CASSLGDREEGGYTF. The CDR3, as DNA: TGTGCCAGCAGCTTAGGGGACAGGGAGGAGGGAGGCTACACCTTC. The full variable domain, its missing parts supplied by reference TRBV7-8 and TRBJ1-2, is GAGVSQSPRYKVAKRGQDVALRCDPISGHVSLFWYQQALGQGPEFLTYFQNEAQLDKSGLPSDRFFAERPEGSVSTLKIQRTQQEDSAVYLCASSLGDREEGGYTFGSGTRLTVV.

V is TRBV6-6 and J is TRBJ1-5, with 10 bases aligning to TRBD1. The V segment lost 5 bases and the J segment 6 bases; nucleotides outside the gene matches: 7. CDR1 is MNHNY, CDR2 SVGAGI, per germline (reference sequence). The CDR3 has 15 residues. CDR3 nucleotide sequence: TGTGCCAGCAGTCCGGGACAGGGGAACCCTCAGCCCCAGCATTTT. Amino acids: CASSPGQGNPQPQHF.

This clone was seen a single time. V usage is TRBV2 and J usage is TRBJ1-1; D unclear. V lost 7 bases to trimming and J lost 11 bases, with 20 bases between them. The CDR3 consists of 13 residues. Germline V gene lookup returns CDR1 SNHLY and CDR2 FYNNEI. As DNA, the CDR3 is TGTGCCAGCAATGAGCTATCGCTCGATTGGGCTTTCTTT. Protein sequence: CASNELSLDWAFF. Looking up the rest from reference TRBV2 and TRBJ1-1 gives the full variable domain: EPEVTQTPSHQVTQMGQEVILRCVPISNHLYFYWYRQILGQKVEFLVSFYNNEISEKSEIFDDQFSVERPDGSNFTLKIRSTKLEDSAMYFCASNELSLDWAFFGQGTRLTVV.

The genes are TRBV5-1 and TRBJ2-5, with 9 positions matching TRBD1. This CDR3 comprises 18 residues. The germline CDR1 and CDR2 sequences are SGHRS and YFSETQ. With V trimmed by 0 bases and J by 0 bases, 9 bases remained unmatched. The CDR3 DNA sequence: TGCGCCAGCAGCTTGGAGGGAGGGACAGGGTCGTACCAAGAGACCCAGTACTTC. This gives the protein CASSLEGGTGSYQETQYF.

The chain's CDR3 is CASSLEVAGGLETQYF. CDR3 coding DNA: TGTGCCAGCAGCTTGGAAGTAGCGGGAGGGTTGGAGACCCAGTACTTC. V gene TRBV5-4 combines with J gene TRBJ2-5; 11 nucleotides line up with TRBD2. V lost 0 bases and J lost 5; bases outside the gene matches: 6. CDR1 and CDR2 (germline): SGHNT, YYREEE (reference sequence). The length of the CDR3 is 16 residues.

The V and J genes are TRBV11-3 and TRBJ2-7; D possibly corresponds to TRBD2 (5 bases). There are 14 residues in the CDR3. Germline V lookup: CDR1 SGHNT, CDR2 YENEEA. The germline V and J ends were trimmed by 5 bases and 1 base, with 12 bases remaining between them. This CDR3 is CASSPPGLSYEQYF. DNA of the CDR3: TGTGCCAGCAGCCCTCCTGGACTTTCCTACGAGCAGTACTTC. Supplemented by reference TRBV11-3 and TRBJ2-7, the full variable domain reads EAGVVQSPRYKIIEKKQPVAFWCNPISGHNTLYWYLQNLGQGPELLIRYENEEAVDDSQLPKDRFSAERLKGVDSTLKIQPAELGDSAVYLCASSPPGLSYEQYFGPGTRLTVT.

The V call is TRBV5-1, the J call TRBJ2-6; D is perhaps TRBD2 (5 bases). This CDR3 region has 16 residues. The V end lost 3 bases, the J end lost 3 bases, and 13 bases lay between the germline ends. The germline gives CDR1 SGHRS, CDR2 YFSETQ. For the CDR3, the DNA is TGCGCCAGCAGCTGGGTAGGACTTCGTGGGGCCAACGTCCTGACTTTC. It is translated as CASSWVGLRGANVLTF.

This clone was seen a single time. The chain's CDR3 is CASSLYGVAGNQPQHF. CDR3 nucleotide sequence: TGTGCCAGCAGCTTATATGGTGTGGCAGGCAATCAGCCCCAGCATTTT. This chain connects TRBV5-8 to TRBJ1-5, with D unresolved. Trimming cost V 2 bases and J 2 bases, with 14 bases left between them. Looked up from germline, CDR1 is SGHTS and CDR2 is YDEGEE. This CDR3 region has 16 residues.

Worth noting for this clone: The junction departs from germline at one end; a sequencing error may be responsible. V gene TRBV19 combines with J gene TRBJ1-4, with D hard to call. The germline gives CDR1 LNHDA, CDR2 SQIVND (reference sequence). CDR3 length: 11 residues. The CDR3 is CSRAESEKLFF. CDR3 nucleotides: TGCTCTCGAGCTGAGAGTGAAAAACTGTTTTTT. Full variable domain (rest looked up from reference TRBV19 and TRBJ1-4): DGGITQSPKYLFRKEGQNVTLSCEQNLNHDAMYWYRQDPGQGLRLIYYSQIVNDFQKGDIAEGYSVSREKKESFPLTVTSAQKNPTAFYLCSRAESEKLFFGSGTQLSVL.

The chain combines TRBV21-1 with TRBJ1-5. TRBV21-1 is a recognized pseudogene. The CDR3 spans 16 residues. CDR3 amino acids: CASSNRAARSNQPQHF. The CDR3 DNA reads TGTGCCAGCAGCAACCGCGCAGCTAGGAGCAATCAGCCCCAGCATTTT.

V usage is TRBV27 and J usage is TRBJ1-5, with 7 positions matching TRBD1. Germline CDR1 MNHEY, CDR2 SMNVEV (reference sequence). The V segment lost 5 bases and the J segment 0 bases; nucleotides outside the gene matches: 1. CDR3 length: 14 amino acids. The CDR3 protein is CASSTGDSNQPQHF. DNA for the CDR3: TGTGCCAGCAGTACAGGGGATAGCAATCAGCCCCAGCATTTT.

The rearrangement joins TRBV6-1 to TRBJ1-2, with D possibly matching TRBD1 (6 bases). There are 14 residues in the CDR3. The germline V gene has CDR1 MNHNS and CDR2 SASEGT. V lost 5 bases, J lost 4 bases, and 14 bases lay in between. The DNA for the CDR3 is TGTGCCAGCAGTTTTCGACAGGCCGCCTATGGCTACACCTTC. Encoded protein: CASSFRQAAYGYTF.

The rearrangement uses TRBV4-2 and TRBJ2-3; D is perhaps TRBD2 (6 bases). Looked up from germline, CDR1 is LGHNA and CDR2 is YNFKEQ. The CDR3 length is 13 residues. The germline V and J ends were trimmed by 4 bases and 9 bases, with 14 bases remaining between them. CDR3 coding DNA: TGTGCCAGCAGCCGCGGGACCACGGGAACGCAGTATTTT. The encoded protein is CASSRGTTGTQYF.

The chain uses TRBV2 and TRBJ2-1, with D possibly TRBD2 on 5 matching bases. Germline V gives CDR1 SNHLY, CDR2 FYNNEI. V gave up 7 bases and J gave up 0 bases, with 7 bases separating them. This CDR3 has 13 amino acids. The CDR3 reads CASKSGSYNEQFF. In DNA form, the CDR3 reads TGTGCCAGCAAGAGCGGCTCCTACAATGAGCAGTTCTTC.

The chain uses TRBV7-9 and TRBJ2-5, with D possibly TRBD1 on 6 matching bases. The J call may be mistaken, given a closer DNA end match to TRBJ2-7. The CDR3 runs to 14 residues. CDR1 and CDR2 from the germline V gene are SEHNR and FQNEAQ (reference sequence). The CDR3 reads CASSLAGDPLEQYF. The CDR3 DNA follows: TGTGCCAGCAGTCTAGCAGGGGACCCCCTCGAGCAGTACTTC.

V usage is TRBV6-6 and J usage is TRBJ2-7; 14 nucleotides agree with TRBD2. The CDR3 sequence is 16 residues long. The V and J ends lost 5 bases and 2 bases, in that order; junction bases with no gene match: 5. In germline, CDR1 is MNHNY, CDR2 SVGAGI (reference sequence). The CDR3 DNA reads TGTGCCAGCAGTGGGACTAGCGGGAGCAGTCCCTACGAGCAGTACTTC. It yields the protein CASSGTSGSSPYEQYF.

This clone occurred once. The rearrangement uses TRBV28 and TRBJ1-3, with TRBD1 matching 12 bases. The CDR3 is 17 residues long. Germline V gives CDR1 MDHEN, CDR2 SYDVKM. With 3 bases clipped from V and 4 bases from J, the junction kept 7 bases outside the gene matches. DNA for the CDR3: TGTGCCAGCAGTTTCGGGACAGGGGGCGCGGGAGGAAACACCATATATTTT. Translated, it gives CASSFGTGGAGGNTIYF.

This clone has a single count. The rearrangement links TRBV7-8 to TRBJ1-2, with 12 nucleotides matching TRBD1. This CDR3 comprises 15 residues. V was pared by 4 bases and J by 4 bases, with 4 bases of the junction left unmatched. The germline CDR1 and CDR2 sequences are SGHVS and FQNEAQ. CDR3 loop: CASSWGQGASYGYTF. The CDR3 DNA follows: TGTGCCAGCAGCTGGGGACAGGGGGCGAGCTATGGCTACACCTTC.

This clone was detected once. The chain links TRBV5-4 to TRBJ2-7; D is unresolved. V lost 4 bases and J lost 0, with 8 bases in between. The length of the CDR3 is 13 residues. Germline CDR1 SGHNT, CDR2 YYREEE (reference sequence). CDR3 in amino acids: CASSPFPSYEQYF. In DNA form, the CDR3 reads TGTGCCAGCAGCCCTTTCCCCTCCTACGAGCAGTACTTC.

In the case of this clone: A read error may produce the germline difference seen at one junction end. The CDR3 coding sequence is TGTTCCAGCAGCAGAGGGTTGAACACTGAAGCTTTCTTT. It yields the protein CSSSRGLNTEAFF. V gene TRBV7-9 combines with J gene TRBJ1-1; D is ambiguous. From germline, CDR1 is SEHNR and CDR2 FQNEAQ (reference sequence). The CDR3 length is 13 residues.

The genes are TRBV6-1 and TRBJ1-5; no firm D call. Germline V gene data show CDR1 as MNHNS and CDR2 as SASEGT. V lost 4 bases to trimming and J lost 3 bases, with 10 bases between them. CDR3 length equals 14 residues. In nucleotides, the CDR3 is TGTGCCAGCAGTGTGGGTCAGGACAATCAGCCCCAGCATTTT. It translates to CASSVGQDNQPQHF.

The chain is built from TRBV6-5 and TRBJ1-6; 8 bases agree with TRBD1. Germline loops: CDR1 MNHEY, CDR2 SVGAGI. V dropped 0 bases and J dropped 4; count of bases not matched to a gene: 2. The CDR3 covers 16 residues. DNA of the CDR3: TGTGCCAGCAGTTACTCACAGGGGGTTTATAATTCACCCCTCCACTTT. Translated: CASSYSQGVYNSPLHF.

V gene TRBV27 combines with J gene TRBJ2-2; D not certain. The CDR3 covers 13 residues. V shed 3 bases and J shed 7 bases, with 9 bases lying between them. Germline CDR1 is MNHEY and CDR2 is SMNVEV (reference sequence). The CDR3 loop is CASSFYTNGELFF. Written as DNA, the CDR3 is TGTGCCAGCAGTTTCTACACTAACGGGGAGCTGTTTTTT.

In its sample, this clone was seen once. The DNA of the CDR3 is TGTGCCAGCAGCTTCGACAGATATGGCTACACCTTC. Its protein product is CASSFDRYGYTF. The chain is built from TRBV5-6 and TRBJ1-2, with D perhaps matching TRBD1 (5 bases). The CDR3 length is 12 residues. With 2 bases removed from V and 5 bases from J, the gap between germline ends came to 7 bases. Germline V gene data show CDR1 as SGHDT and CDR2 as YYEEEE.

CDR3 in amino acids: CAISDRIRNSPLHF. The DNA of the CDR3 is TGTGCCATCAGTGACAGGATTCGCAATTCACCCCTCCACTTT. This sequence joins TRBV10-3 and TRBJ1-6; D remains unclear. This CDR3 is 14 amino acids long. Germline V lookup: CDR1 ENHRY, CDR2 SYGVKD. Trimming removed 3 bases at V and 7 bases at J, with 10 bases between.

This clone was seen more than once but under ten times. CDR3 sequence reads: CATSRDIGANEQFF. The CDR3 DNA reads as TGTGCCACCAGCAGGGACATAGGGGCCAATGAGCAGTTCTTC. This sequence joins TRBV15 and TRBJ2-1, with a weak D call TRBD1 (5 bases). Germline V gene data show CDR1 as LNHNV and CDR2 as YYDKDF (reference sequence). Trimming removed 3 bases from V and 6 bases from J, with 12 bases in between. This CDR3 has 14 amino acids.

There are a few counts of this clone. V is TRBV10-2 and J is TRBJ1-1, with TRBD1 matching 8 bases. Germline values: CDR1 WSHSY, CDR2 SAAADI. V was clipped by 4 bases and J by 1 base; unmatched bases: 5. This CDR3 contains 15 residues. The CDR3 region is CASSGWTGRNTEAFF. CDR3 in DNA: TGCGCCAGCAGTGGGTGGACAGGGCGGAACACTGAAGCTTTCTTT.

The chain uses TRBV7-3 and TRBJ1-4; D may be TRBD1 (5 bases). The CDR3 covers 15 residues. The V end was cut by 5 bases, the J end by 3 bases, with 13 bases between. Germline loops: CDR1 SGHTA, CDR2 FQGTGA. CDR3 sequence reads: CASSPRQTPNEKLFF. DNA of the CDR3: TGTGCCAGCAGCCCCAGACAGACACCTAATGAAAAACTGTTTTTT.